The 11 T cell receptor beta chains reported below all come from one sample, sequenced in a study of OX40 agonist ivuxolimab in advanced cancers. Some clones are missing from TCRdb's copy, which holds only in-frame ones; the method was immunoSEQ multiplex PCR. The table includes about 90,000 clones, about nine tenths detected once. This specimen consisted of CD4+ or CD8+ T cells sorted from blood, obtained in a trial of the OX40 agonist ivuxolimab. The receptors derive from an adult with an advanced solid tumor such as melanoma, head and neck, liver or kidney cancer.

CDR3 sequence reads: CASSLPTGNTEAFF. Written as DNA, the CDR3 is TGTGCCAGCAGCTTACCAACAGGGAACACTGAAGCTTTCTTT. V and J are TRBV11-2 and TRBJ1-1, with D perhaps matching TRBD1 (5 bases). This CDR3 region has 14 residues. The V and J ends lost 2 bases and 1 base respectively, with 8 bases between them. Germline V gives CDR1 SGHAT, CDR2 FQNNGV.

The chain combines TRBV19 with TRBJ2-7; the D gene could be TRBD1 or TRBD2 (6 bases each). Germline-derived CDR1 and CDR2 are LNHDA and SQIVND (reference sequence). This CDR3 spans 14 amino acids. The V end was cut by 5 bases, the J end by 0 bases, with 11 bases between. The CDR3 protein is CASSAGGGSYEQYF. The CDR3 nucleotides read TGTGCCAGTAGTGCCGGAGGGGGCTCCTACGAGCAGTACTTC.

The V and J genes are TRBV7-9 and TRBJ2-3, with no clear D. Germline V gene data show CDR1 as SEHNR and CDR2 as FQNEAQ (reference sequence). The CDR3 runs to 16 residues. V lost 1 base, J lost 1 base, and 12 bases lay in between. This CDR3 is CASSLGFRDRTDTQYF. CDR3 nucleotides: TGTGCCAGCAGCTTAGGTTTCCGAGACCGCACAGATACGCAGTATTTT. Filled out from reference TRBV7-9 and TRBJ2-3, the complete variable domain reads DTGVSQNPRHKITKRGQNVTFRCDPISEHNRLYWYRQTLGQGPEFLTYFQNEAQLEKSRLLSDRFSAERPKGSFSTLEIQRTEQGDSAMYLCASSLGFRDRTDTQYFGPGTRLTVL.

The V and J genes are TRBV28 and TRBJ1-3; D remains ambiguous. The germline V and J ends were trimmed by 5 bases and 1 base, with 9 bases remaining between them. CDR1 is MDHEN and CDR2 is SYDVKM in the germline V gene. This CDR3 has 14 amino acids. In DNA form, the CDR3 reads TGTGCCAGCAGTACCTCCCAGTCTGGAAACACCATATATTTT. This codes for CASSTSQSGNTIYF. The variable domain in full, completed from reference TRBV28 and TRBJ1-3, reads DVKVTQSSRYLVKRTGEKVFLECVQDMDHENMFWYRQDPGLGLRLIYFSYDVKMKEKGDIPEGYSVSREKKERFSLILESASTNQTSMYLCASSTSQSGNTIYFGEGSWLTVV.

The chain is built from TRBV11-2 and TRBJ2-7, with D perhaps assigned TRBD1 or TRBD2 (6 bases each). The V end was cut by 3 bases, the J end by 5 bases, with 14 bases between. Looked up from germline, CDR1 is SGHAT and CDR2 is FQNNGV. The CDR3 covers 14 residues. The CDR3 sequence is CASSFKGEVDEQYF. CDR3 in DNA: TGTGCCAGCAGCTTTAAGGGGGAGGTAGACGAGCAGTACTTC. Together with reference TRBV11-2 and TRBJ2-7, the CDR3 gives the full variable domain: EAGVAQSPRYKIIEKRQSVAFWCNPISGHATLYWYQQILGQGPKLLIQFQNNGVVDDSQLPKDRFSAERLKGVDSTLKIQPAKLEDSAVYLCASSFKGEVDEQYFGPGTRLTVT.

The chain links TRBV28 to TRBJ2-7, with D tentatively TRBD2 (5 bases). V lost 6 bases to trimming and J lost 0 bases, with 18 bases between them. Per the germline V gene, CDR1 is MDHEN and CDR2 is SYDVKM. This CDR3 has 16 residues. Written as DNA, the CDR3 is TGTGCCAGCAGCTATAGCAGTGGGAGATTCTCCTACGAGCAGTACTTC. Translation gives CASSYSSGRFSYEQYF.

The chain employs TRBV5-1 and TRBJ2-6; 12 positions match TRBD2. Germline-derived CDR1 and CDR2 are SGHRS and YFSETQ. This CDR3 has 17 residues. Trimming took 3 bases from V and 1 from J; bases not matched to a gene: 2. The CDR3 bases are TGCGCCAGCAGCTGGGGGACTAGCGGGTCTGGGGCCAACGTCCTGACTTTC. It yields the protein CASSWGTSGSGANVLTF.

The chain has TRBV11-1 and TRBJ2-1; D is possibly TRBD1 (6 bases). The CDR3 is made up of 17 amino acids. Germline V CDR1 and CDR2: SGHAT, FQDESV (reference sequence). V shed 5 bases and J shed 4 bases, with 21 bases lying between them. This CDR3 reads CASSPITSRGSYNEQFF. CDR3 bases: TGTGCCAGCAGCCCAATCACCAGCAGGGGTAGTTACAATGAGCAGTTCTTC.

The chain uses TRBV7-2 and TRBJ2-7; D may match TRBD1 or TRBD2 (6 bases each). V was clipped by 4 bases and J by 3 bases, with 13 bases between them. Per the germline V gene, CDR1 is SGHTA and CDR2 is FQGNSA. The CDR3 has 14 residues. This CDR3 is CASSSAGHYYEQYF. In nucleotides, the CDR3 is TGTGCCAGCAGCTCCGCGGGACACTACTACGAGCAGTACTTC.

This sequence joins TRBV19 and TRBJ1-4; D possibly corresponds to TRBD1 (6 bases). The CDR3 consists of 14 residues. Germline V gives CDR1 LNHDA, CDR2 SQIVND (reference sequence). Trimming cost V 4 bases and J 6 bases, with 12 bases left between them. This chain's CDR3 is CASSREGGYEKLFF. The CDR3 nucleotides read TGTGCCAGTAGTAGAGAGGGGGGTTATGAAAAACTGTTTTTT.

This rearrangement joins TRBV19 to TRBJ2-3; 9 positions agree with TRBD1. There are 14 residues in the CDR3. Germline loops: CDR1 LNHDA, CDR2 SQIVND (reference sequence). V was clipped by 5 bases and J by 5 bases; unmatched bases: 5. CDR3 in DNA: TGTGCCAGTAGTCAAACAGGGGGCCAAGATACGCAGTATTTT. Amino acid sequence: CASSQTGGQDTQYF.